These T cell receptor beta chains were read from a single sample in a study of T cell responses to AZD1222 COVID-19 vaccine. Sequenced by immunoSEQ multiplex PCR; TCRdb stores in-frame clones only, minus some. The sample lists 85,000 to 120,000 clones, about nine tenths seen once, with less than 9.5% in the top ten. The material was peripheral blood, obtained 28 days after the second AZD1222 dose. The receptors come from an adult who received the AZD1222 COVID-19 vaccine. Both conserved end residues are part of each CDR3. D genes are given only for firm matches. Rows may omit the clone size; those that give it use once, few, many or a size class.

V gene	clone size	D gene	J gene	CDR3 protein	CDR3 DNA
TRBV7-8	-	-	TRBJ1-1	CASSPEDTEAFF	TGTGCCAGCAGCCCGGAGGACACTGAAGCTTTCTTT
TRBV2	-	-	TRBJ2-1	CASTWGSSYNEQFF	TGTGCCAGCACTTGGGGGAGCTCCTACAATGAGCAGTTCTTC
TRBV9	-	TRBD1	TRBJ1-6	CASSADRGRFSNSPLHF	TGTGCCAGCAGCGCAGACAGGGGGCGGTTTAGTAATTCACCCCTCCACTTT
TRBV5-6	-	-	TRBJ2-3	CASSFLTAGDTQYF	TGTGCCAGCAGCTTCCTAACTGCGGGAGATACGCAGTATTTT
TRBV6-5	-	-	TRBJ2-1	CASNQGPRNEQFF	TGTGCCAGCAACCAGGGCCCCCGTAATGAGCAGTTCTTC
TRBV7-7	-	-	TRBJ2-5	CASSFRGRETQYF	TGTGCTAGCAGCTTTCGGGGGCGGGAGACCCAGTACTTC
TRBV18	-	-	TRBJ2-2	CASSPPSGTGELFF	TGTGCCAGCTCACCACCTAGCGGCACCGGGGAGCTGTTTTTT
TRBV28	-	-	TRBJ1-4	CASSLLNEKLFF	TGTGCCAGCAGTTTATTGAATGAAAAACTGTTTTTT
TRBV4-2	-	-	TRBJ1-5	CASSQAVRQGNQPQHF	TGTGCCAGCAGCCAAGCCGTACGACAGGGCAATCAGCCCCAGCATTTT
TRBV5-4	once	-	TRBJ2-1	CASSLRGPGRGWNEQFF	TGTGCCAGCAGCTTGAGGGGCCCGGGACGGGGGTGGAATGAGCAGTTCTTC
TRBV27	-	-	TRBJ1-1	CASSMGAVGTEAFF	TGTGCCAGCAGTATGGGCGCCGTCGGCACTGAAGCTTTCTTT
TRBV10-3	-	TRBD2	TRBJ2-7	CATQVTSGSYEQYF	TGTGCCACTCAAGTTACTAGCGGCTCCTACGAGCAGTACTTC
TRBV13	-	-	TRBJ1-5	CASSAGMSNQPQHF	TGTGCCAGCAGCGCAGGGATGAGTAATCAGCCCCAGCATTTT
TRBV6-5	-	TRBD1	TRBJ1-4	CASSYSGTGNEKLFF	TGTGCCAGCAGTTACTCCGGGACAGGGAACGAAAAACTGTTTTTT
TRBV7-9	once	-	TRBJ1-1	CASSLSAWEAFF	TGTGCCAGCAGCTTAAGTGCATGGGAAGCTTTCTTT
TRBV4-2	-	TRBD1	TRBJ1-3	CASSQERTGGSGNTIYF	TGTGCCAGCAGCCAAGAGAGGACAGGGGGCTCTGGAAACACCATATATTTT
TRBV6-5	-	TRBD1	TRBJ1-5	CASSYLTGEGNQPQHF	TGTGCCAGCAGTTACCTCACAGGGGAGGGAAATCAGCCCCAGCATTTT
TRBV6-4	-	-	TRBJ2-3	CASSPGTSTDTQYF	TGTGCCAGCAGCCCCGGGACCTCGACAGATACGCAGTATTTT
TRBV7-2	-	-	TRBJ2-3	CASTARAGRTDTQYF	TGTGCCAGCACCGCGAGGGCAGGGAGGACAGATACGCAGTATTTT
TRBV4-3	-	-	TRBJ1-3	CASSQDYGNTIYF	TGCGCCAGCAGCCAAGATTATGGAAACACCATATATTTT
TRBV19	-	TRBD1	TRBJ2-1	CASSIGWTGGNEQFF	TGTGCCAGTAGTATAGGATGGACAGGGGGTAATGAGCAGTTCTTC
TRBV2	-	-	TRBJ2-7	CASSASYYEQYF	TGTGCCAGCAGTGCGAGCTACTACGAGCAGTACTTC
TRBV27	-	-	TRBJ1-3	CASSLSLHTPGDSGNTIYF	TGTGCCAGCAGTTTATCCCTACATACCCCAGGTGATTCTGGAAACACCATATATTTT
TRBV7-9	-	-	TRBJ2-7	CASSRGDHYEQYF	TGTGCCAGCAGCAGAGGGGACCACTACGAGCAGTACTTC
TRBV6-1	-	TRBD1	TRBJ1-1	CASSDSGQGGTEAFF	TGTGCCAGCAGTGACAGCGGACAGGGGGGCACTGAAGCTTTCTTT
TRBV28	-	-	TRBJ2-7	CASSLGGPSQYF	TGTGCCAGCAGTTTAGGAGGGCCCTCCCAGTACTTC
TRBV7-2	-	TRBD2	TRBJ2-5	CASSSPLGGGQETQYF	TGTGCCAGCAGCTCACCCCTCGGGGGGGGGCAAGAGACCCAGTACTTC
TRBV7-2	once	TRBD2	TRBJ2-5	CASSESLAGVRETQYF	TGTGCCAGCAGCGAGTCACTAGCGGGGGTTCGGGAGACCCAGTACTTC
TRBV21-1	-	-	TRBJ1-2	CASSSRGQKVGYTF	TGTGCCAGCAGCAGCCGGGGACAGAAAGTCGGCTACACCTTC
TRBV5-1	-	-	TRBJ1-1	CASSLEGGWTEAFF	TGCGCCAGCAGCTTGGAGGGGGGATGGACTGAAGCTTTCTTT
TRBV28	-	TRBD2	TRBJ2-7	CASSVPGGLAGGSYEQYF	TGTGCCAGCAGTGTCCCCGGGGGACTAGCGGGGGGATCCTACGAGCAGTACTTC
TRBV11-3	few	-	TRBJ2-1	CASSVAAYNEQFF	TGTGCCAGCAGCGTAGCCGCTTACAATGAGCAGTTCTTC
TRBV9	-	-	TRBJ1-6	CASSVERYNSPLHF	TGTGCCAGCAGCGTAGAACGCTATAATTCACCCCTCCACTTT
TRBV30	-	-	TRBJ2-1	CAWRGYSYNEQFF	TGTGCCTGGAGGGGGTACAGTTACAATGAGCAGTTCTTC
TRBV6-2/TRBV6-3	-	-	TRBJ1-5	CASSYSIQPQHF	TGTGCCAGCAGTTACTCGATTCAGCCCCAGCATTTT
TRBV19	-	TRBD2	TRBJ2-1	CASSRFTSGSSYNEQFF	TGTGCCAGTAGTAGGTTCACTAGCGGGTCTTCCTACAATGAGCAGTTCTTC
TRBV18	-	-	TRBJ1-4	CASSPVRTNEKLFF	TGTGCCAGCTCACCGGTCAGGACTAATGAAAAACTGTTTTTT
TRBV2	-	-	TRBJ2-4	CASSEGATSRAKNIQYF	TGTGCCAGCAGTGAAGGGGCTACTAGTCGGGCCAAAAACATTCAGTACTTC
TRBV5-1	-	-	TRBJ2-2	CASGGPGELFF	TGCGCCAGCGGCGGGCCCGGGGAGCTGTTTTTT
TRBV24-1	-	-	TRBJ1-1	CATSDGGRGKSF	TGTGCCACCAGCGACGGGGGTAGGGGAAAAAGCTTT
TRBV4-1	-	-	TRBJ2-1	CASSQDPTYNEQFF	TGCGCCAGCAGCCAAGATCCGACCTACAATGAGCAGTTCTTC
TRBV3-1/TRBV3-2	-	TRBD1	TRBJ1-6	CASSQAYQGAGSPLHF	TGTGCCAGCAGCCAAGCCTACCAGGGGGCAGGTTCACCCCTCCACTTT
TRBV6-4	-	-	TRBJ1-2	CASSDTGGAKGYTF	TGTGCCAGCAGTGACACGGGGGGCGCAAAAGGCTACACCTTC
TRBV29-1	-	TRBD1	TRBJ1-4	CSVGGTGVEKLFF	TGCAGCGTTGGCGGGACAGGGGTCGAAAAACTGTTTTTT